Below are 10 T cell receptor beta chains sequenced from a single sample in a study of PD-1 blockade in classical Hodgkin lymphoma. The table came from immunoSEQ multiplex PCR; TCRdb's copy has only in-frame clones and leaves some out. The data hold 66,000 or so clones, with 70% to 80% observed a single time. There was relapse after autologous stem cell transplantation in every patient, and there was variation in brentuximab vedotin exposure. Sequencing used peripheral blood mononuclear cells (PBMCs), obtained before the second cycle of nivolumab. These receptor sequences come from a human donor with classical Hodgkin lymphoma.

CDR3 region: CASSYSPGGNYGYTF. DNA of the CDR3: TGTGCCAGCAGTTACTCTCCGGGAGGGAACTATGGCTACACCTTC. V gene TRBV6-5 combines with J gene TRBJ1-2; the D is unclear. Trimming took off 0 bases at V and 2 bases at J, with 10 bases between the two ends. Germline V gene lookup returns CDR1 MNHEY and CDR2 SVGAGI. The CDR3 covers 15 residues.

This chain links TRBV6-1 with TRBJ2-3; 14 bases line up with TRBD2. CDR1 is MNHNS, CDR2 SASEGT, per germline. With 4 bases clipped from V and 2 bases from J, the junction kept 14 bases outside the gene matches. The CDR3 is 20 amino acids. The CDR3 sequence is CASSAYLFGTSGGYTDTQYF. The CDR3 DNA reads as TGTGCCAGCAGTGCGTACCTTTTTGGGACTAGCGGGGGCTACACAGATACGCAGTATTTT.

CDR3 sequence: CASSLERGATEAFF. DNA for the CDR3: TGCGCCAGCAGCTTGGAGAGAGGGGCCACTGAAGCTTTCTTT. V is TRBV5-1 and J is TRBJ1-1; tentative D call: TRBD1 (5 bases). The CDR3 is made up of 14 amino acids. V lost 0 bases and J lost 4, with 10 bases in between. Germline V lookup: CDR1 SGHRS, CDR2 YFSETQ.

The CDR3 bases are TGCGCCAGCAGCCAAGATCGGGACGTAGGATGGCCCCAGCATTTT. It translates to CASSQDRDVGWPQHF. V is TRBV4-1 and J is TRBJ1-5, with D possibly matching TRBD1 (5 bases). Trimming cost V 0 bases and J 9 bases, with 15 bases left between them. Per germline, CDR1 MGHRA and CDR2 YSYEKL. The CDR3 runs 15 residues.

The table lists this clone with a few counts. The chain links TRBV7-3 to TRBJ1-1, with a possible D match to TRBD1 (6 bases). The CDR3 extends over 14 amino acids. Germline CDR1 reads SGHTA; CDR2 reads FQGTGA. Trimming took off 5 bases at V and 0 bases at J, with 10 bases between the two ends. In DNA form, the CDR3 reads TGTGCCAGCAGCGCACAGGGTTTGAACACTGAAGCTTTCTTT. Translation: CASSAQGLNTEAFF.

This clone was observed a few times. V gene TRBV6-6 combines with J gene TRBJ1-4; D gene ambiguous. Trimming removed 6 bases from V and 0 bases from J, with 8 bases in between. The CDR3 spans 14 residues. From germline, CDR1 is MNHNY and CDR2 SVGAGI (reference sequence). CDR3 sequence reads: CASRDGTTNEKLFF. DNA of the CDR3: TGTGCCAGCAGGGACGGAACAACTAATGAAAAACTGTTTTTT.

The CDR3 DNA reads TGCGCCAGCCTTGACTTGAACACCGGGGAGCTGTTTTTT. Amino acid sequence: CASLDLNTGELFF. The chain combines TRBV10-1 with TRBJ2-2; D ambiguous. Germline V gene data show CDR1 as WNHNN and CDR2 as SYGVQD (reference sequence). CDR3 length equals 13 residues. Trimming left V 8 bases short and J 1 base short, with 8 bases between.

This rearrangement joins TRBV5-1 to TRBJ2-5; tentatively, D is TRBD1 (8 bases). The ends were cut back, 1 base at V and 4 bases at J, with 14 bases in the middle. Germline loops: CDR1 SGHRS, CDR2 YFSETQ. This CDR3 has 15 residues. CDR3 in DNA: TGCGCCAGCAGCTTGAGCGGGACAGGCCCAGAGACCCAGTACTTC. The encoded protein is CASSLSGTGPETQYF.

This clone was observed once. DNA for the CDR3: TGCGCCAGCAGCCAAGATGCCTCTTTAGGCTACACCTTC. This sequence encodes CASSQDASLGYTF. V usage is TRBV4-1 and J usage is TRBJ1-2; D is ambiguous. Trimming took 0 bases from V and 8 from J, leaving 10 bases between them. Germline lookup yields CDR1 MGHRA and CDR2 YSYEKL. The CDR3 extends over 13 amino acids.

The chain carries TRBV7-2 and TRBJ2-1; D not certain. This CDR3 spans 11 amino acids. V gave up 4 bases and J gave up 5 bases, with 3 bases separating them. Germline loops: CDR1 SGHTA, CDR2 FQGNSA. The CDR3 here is CASSYDNEQFF. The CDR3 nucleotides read TGTGCCAGCAGCTATGACAATGAGCAGTTCTTC.